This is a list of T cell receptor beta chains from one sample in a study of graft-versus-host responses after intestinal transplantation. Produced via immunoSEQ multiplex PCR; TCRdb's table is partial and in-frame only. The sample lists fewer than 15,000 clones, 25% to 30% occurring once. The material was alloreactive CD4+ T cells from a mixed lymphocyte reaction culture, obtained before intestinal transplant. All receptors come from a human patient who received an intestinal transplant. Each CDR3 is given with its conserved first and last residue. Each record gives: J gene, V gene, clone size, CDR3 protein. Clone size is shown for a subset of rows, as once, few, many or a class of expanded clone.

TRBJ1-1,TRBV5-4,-,CASSFSRSYTEAFF
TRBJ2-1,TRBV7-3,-,CASSPGSYNEQFF
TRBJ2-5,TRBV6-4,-,CASSVREGPQETQYF
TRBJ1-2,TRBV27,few,CASTLPWAGEGYTF
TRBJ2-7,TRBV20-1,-,CSGESSYEQYF
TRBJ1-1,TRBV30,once,CAWSAVGTEAFF
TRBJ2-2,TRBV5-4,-,CASSPSYDRAATGELFF
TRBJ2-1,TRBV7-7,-,CASSPHSAGYNEQFF
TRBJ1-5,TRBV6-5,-,CASRGVNSNQPQHF
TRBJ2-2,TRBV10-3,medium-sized,CAITGANTGELFF
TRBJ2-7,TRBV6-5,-,CASSRTGGRTYEQYF
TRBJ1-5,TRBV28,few,CASLRTGGHNQPQHF
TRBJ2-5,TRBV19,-,CASSISPEGLAGVFRKTQYF
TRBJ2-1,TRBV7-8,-,CASSYYKEQFF
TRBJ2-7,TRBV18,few,CASSFGTGRGYEQYF
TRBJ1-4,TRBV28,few,CASSFRRVPNEKLFF